Shown below are 9 T cell receptor beta chains from a single sample sequenced in a study of T-cell memory formation after mild COVID-19. MiXCR, run by TCRdb on the 5' RACE reads, gives a single entry per CDR3 protein. The repertoire consists of fewer than 700,000 distinct CDR3 sequences, with 20% to 25% occurring once and the leading ten covering about 8.7%. Specimen: PBMCs or a T cell subset sorted from them (not recorded which). The receptors derive from an adult woman who had mild COVID-19 (a few samples of this study predate the infection). Cell type and time point are not known.

The V and J genes are TRBV20-1 and TRBJ2-1; D not resolved. The V and J ends lost 3 bases and 7 bases respectively, with 19 bases between them. The CDR3 runs 15 residues. CDR1 DFQATT and CDR2 SNEGSKA come from the germline V gene (reference sequence). CDR3 DNA sequence: TGCAGTGCTAGCCCCGCCCGCGGACCCGAGAATGAGCAGTTCTTC. The encoded protein is CSASPARGPENEQFF.

The V gene is TRBV5-1, the J gene TRBJ2-1, with D possibly TRBD2 on 6 matching bases. The length of the CDR3 is 15 residues. Germline V gene sequence: CDR1 SGHRS, CDR2 YFSETQ. V lost 1 base to trimming and J lost 1 base, with 9 bases between them. The CDR3 coding sequence is TGCGCCAGCAGCTTGTCAGGGACTTCCTACAATGAGCAGTTCTTC. This codes for CASSLSGTSYNEQFF.

The chain combines TRBV24-1 with TRBJ1-1, with TRBD1 as a possible D gene (6 bases). The CDR3 spans 16 residues. CDR1 KGHDR and CDR2 SFDVKD come from the germline V gene. V gave up 2 bases and J gave up 5 bases, with 17 bases separating them. CDR3 residues: CATSDSAVRQGTEAFF. The CDR3 DNA reads TGTGCCACCAGTGATTCGGCGGTCCGGCAGGGGACTGAAGCTTTCTTT.

This CDR3 reads CASTLEGAGSYEQYF. The CDR3, as DNA: TGTGCCAGCACCCTGGAGGGGGCCGGCTCCTACGAGCAGTACTTC. The chain uses TRBV7-2 and TRBJ2-7, with D tentatively TRBD1 (7 bases). Germline CDR1 and CDR2: SGHTA and FQGNSA. This CDR3 is built from 15 residues. V was trimmed by 7 bases and J by 0 bases, leaving 16 bases between them.

DNA of the CDR3: TGTGCCAGCAGCGTAGACCCCCAATCCGATTCGGGCTACACCTTC. It specifies CASSVDPQSDSGYTF. The chain couples TRBV9 to TRBJ1-2; D is unresolved. The CDR3 is made up of 15 amino acids. Germline V gene lookup returns CDR1 SGDLS and CDR2 YYNGEE. Deletions cut 0 bases from V and 8 bases from J, with 17 bases between.

V is TRBV6-6 and J is TRBJ1-6; 10 nucleotides match TRBD1. Germline CDR1 reads MNHNY; CDR2 reads SVGAGI (reference sequence). CDR3 length: 17 amino acids. The V and J ends lost 5 bases and 11 bases, in that order; junction bases with no gene match: 15. The CDR3 sequence: CASSLLPGTGAFAPLHF. The CDR3 nucleotides are TGTGCCAGCAGTCTTCTACCTGGGACAGGGGCCTTTGCACCCCTCCACTTT.

In its sample, this clonotype was seen a few times. V and J are TRBV7-2 and TRBJ2-7, with 14 bases identical to TRBD2. The germline gives CDR1 SGHTA, CDR2 FQGNSA. This CDR3 is built from 18 residues. V shed 2 bases and J 0 bases; nucleotides not matched to a gene: 6. CDR3 sequence (DNA): TGTGCCAGCAGCTTATCCAGGACTAGCGGGAGGAGCTCCTACGAGCAGTACTTC. Translation: CASSLSRTSGRSSYEQYF.

V usage is TRBV7-2 and J usage is TRBJ2-7, with D possibly matching TRBD1 (6 bases). V was clipped by 4 bases and J by 3 bases, with 13 bases between them. Germline CDR1 and CDR2: SGHTA and FQGNSA. CDR3 size: 14 residues. DNA of the CDR3: TGTGCCAGCAGCTCCCTGGGACACCTCTACGAGCAGTACTTC. It codes for CASSSLGHLYEQYF.

The sample holds a few counts of this clonotype. Here the CDR3 reads CSARVVGRLKNTGELFF. The CDR3, as DNA: TGCAGTGCTAGGGTTGTCGGGCGGCTTAAAAACACCGGGGAGCTGTTTTTT. This rearrangement joins TRBV20-1 to TRBJ2-2; no definite D call. Germline CDR1 reads DFQATT; CDR2 reads SNEGSKA (reference sequence). Trimming removed 3 bases from V and 2 bases from J, with 19 bases in between. The CDR3 has 17 amino acids.